This TCR beta chain is from a study of shared clonotypes between healthy human individuals. At the level of the study: Per donor, three plates held CD4 naive cells, three held CD4 memory, two held CD8 naive and one held CD8 memory. Study results and limitations: Tissue TCR repertoires likely differ from these blood-only repertoires.

Template for every sorted-subset replicate PCR totaled 150 to 250 ng DNA, roughly 30,000 T cell genomes. Profiling relied on immunoSEQ multiplex PCR, and the TCRdb table lists in-frame clones only, not all of them. Of 950,000 to 1,300,000 clones listed, about 75% are singletons. A split of CD4+ cells into CD45RA+ naive and CD45RA-negative memory subsets was performed. Germline V CDR1 and CDR2: MNHEY, SVGAGI. The CDR3 is 15 residues long. Trimming cost V 0 bases and J 4 bases, with 12 bases left between them. This clone was detected only once. The antigen is unknown. This receptor was identified in a man aged 18-30 years in good health. The V gene is TRBV6-5, the J gene TRBJ1-2; no clear D gene. The sequencing input was memory CD4+ T cells sorted from blood. The subset denotes: CD45RA-negative fraction. The chain's CDR3 is CASSYSTGNFYGYTF. For the CDR3, the DNA is TGTGCCAGCAGTTACTCGACCGGGAACTTCTATGGCTACACCTTC.